The sequence of this T cell receptor beta chain was determined in a study of cytomegalovirus exposure and HLA in healthy donors. On the study more broadly: A prior analysis found 117 million unique TCR beta sequences from 150 million to 200 million T cells. Study-wide findings and caveats: Reportedly, cytomegalovirus status was diagnosed with high sensitivity and specificity.

PCR employed 60 Vbeta and 13 Jbeta primers. Data came from immunoSEQ multiplex PCR; TCRdb stores just in-frame clones and leaves some out. The sample lists some 120,000 clones, over 70% occurring once. After removal of 4 bases from V and 5 bases from J, the junction contained 5 bases not matched to a gene. The CDR3 covers 14 residues. CDR1 is MNHEY, CDR2 SMNVEV, per germline (reference sequence). As to this clone: What it binds is unknown.

The sample taken for sequencing was PBMCs. This receptor was identified in a woman between 45 and 65 years old in good health and CMV-seronegative. This chain connects TRBV27 to TRBJ2-1, with 7 nucleotides matching TRBD1. CDR3 sequence: CASSSQGQNNEQFF. The CDR3 DNA reads as TGTGCCAGCAGTTCTCAGGGACAGAACAATGAGCAGTTCTTC.